Each of the 18 T cell receptor beta chains below was sequenced from the same sample in a study of T cell clonotyping in hematopoietic cell transplantation. The method was immunoSEQ multiplex PCR; TCRdb's version includes in-frame clones alone and lacks a portion of them. The profile shows approximately 75,000 clones, approximately 94% of them singletons. The sample was peripheral blood mononuclear cells. These receptors were obtained from a man aged 50 to 59 in good health. Some clones in this sample may be carry-over from other donors' samples.

The chain couples TRBV7-2 to TRBJ2-5; D is undetermined. This CDR3 is 14 amino acids long. Germline values: CDR1 SGHTA, CDR2 FQGNSA. V shed 5 bases and J shed 2 bases, with 12 bases lying between them. The CDR3 is CASSPYAEQETQYF. CDR3 in DNA: TGTGCCAGCAGCCCCTATGCGGAGCAAGAGACCCAGTACTTC.

The count of this clone is one. The chain employs TRBV13 and TRBJ2-7, with D perhaps given as TRBD1 or TRBD2 (6 bases each). Germline V gives CDR1 PRHDT, CDR2 FYEKMQ (reference sequence). The V end was cut by 5 bases, the J end by 6 bases, with 14 bases between. This CDR3 is 13 amino acids long. The CDR3 DNA follows: TGTGCCAGCAGCCCCTTTGGGGGGCTCGAGCAGTACTTC. Translation: CASSPFGGLEQYF. Full variable domain (rest looked up from reference TRBV13 and TRBJ2-7): AAGVIQSPRHLIKEKRETATLKCYPIPRHDTVYWYQQGPGQDPQFLISFYEKMQSDKGSIPDRFSAQQFSDYHSELNMSSLELGDSALYFCASSPFGGLEQYFGPGTRLTVT.

This sequence joins TRBV2 and TRBJ2-7; TRBD1 matches 7 bases. This CDR3 is built from 14 residues. Germline V CDR1 and CDR2: SNHLY, FYNNEI. The V and J ends lost 7 bases and 4 bases, in that order; junction bases with no gene match: 10. The CDR3 coding sequence is TGTGCCAGCAACGCCAGGGGGAGCTGGTACGAGCAGTACTTC. Its protein is CASNARGSWYEQYF.

This clone was picked up a small number of times. V usage is TRBV6-1 and J usage is TRBJ1-5; TRBD1 matches 8 bases. After removal of 8 bases from V and 7 bases from J, the junction contained 7 bases not matched to a gene. Germline V lookup: CDR1 MNHNS, CDR2 SASEGT. The CDR3 length is 13 residues. The CDR3 nucleotides read TGTGCCAGCGGACAGGGAGTTGCCCAGCCCCAGCATTTT. Protein sequence: CASGQGVAQPQHF.

This chain connects TRBV9 to TRBJ2-3, with a tentative D call TRBD2 (7 bases). V lost 0 bases and J 2 bases, leaving 13 bases between the germline ends. Germline V gene data show CDR1 as SGDLS and CDR2 as YYNGEE. CDR3 length equals 16 residues. The CDR3 here is CASSVEAGANTDTQYF. In nucleotides, the CDR3 is TGTGCCAGCAGCGTAGAGGCGGGGGCCAACACAGATACGCAGTATTTT. Together with reference TRBV9 and TRBJ2-3, the CDR3 gives the full variable domain: DSGVTQTPKHLITATGQRVTLRCSPRSGDLSVYWYQQSLDQGLQFLIQYYNGEERAKGNILERFSAQQFPDLHSELNLSSLELGDSALYFCASSVEAGANTDTQYFGPGTRLTVL.

This clone has more than one count but fewer than ten. The rearrangement uses TRBV28 and TRBJ2-7; perhaps TRBD2 as D (6 bases). Germline assignment: CDR1 MDHEN and CDR2 SYDVKM. This CDR3 is 15 amino acids long. Trimming removed 6 bases from V and 5 bases from J, with 20 bases in between. The CDR3 sequence: CASRSRRERFDEQYF. In DNA, the CDR3 is TGTGCCAGCAGGTCACGGAGGGAGCGCTTCGACGAGCAGTACTTC.

J is TRBJ2-2 and V is TRBV30, with D hard to call. Per the germline V gene, CDR1 is GTSNPN and CDR2 is SVGIG (reference sequence). The CDR3 runs 15 residues. Between the trimmed V and J ends, which lost 1 base and 1 base, there was a span of 10 bases. CDR3 DNA sequence: TGTGCCTGGAGTGGACTGCTACTGAACACCGGGGAGCTGTTTTTT. This codes for CAWSGLLLNTGELFF.

This chain links TRBV9 with TRBJ2-3, with unresolved D. V dropped 4 bases and J dropped 2 bases, with 14 bases sitting between them. Germline CDR1 is SGDLS and CDR2 is YYNGEE. The CDR3 has 15 amino acids. DNA of the CDR3: TGTGCCAGCAGCACAACTTTGGTGTACACAGATACGCAGTATTTT. This codes for CASSTTLVYTDTQYF.

The chain combines TRBV27 with TRBJ1-2; D may be TRBD1 (6 bases). The CDR3 covers 14 residues. Germline values: CDR1 MNHEY, CDR2 SMNVEV (reference sequence). The germline V and J ends were trimmed by 6 bases and 4 bases, with 15 bases remaining between them. CDR3 sequence (DNA): TGTGCCAGCAGCTCAGGCAGGGGTGCCTATGGCTACACCTTC. Its translation: CASSSGRGAYGYTF.

This sequence joins TRBV29-1 and TRBJ2-7; 9 bases are a match to TRBD1. CDR3 length: 11 residues. Per the germline V gene, CDR1 is SQVTM and CDR2 is ANQGSEA. This chain's CDR3 is CGAWTGVEQYF. The CDR3 nucleotides are TGCGGGGCCTGGACAGGGGTCGAGCAGTACTTC.

This chain uses TRBV5-1 with TRBJ1-2, with TRBD1 matching over 7 bases. V lost 0 bases and J lost 4; bases outside the gene matches: 3. Per germline, CDR1 SGHRS and CDR2 YFSETQ. The CDR3 consists of 14 residues. CDR3 region: CASSLGDSTYGYTF. CDR3 nucleotides: TGCGCCAGCAGCTTGGGGGACAGTACCTATGGCTACACCTTC.

The J gene is TRBJ2-2, the V gene TRBV11-1; TRBD2 matches at 11 bases. CDR3 length: 16 amino acids. Germline V gene sequence: CDR1 SGHAT, CDR2 FQDESV (reference sequence). The V and J ends lost 5 bases and 1 base, in that order; junction bases with no gene match: 3. As DNA, the CDR3 is TGTGCCAGCAGCCAGACTAGCGGGGTGAACACCGGGGAGCTGTTTTTT. Its translation: CASSQTSGVNTGELFF. Combining the CDR3 with reference TRBV11-1 and TRBJ2-2 gives the whole variable domain EAEVAQSPRYKITEKSQAVAFWCDPISGHATLYWYRQILGQGPELLVQFQDESVVDDSQLPKDRFSAERLKGVDSTLKIQPAELGDSAMYLCASSQTSGVNTGELFFGEGSRLTVL.

The CDR3 DNA is TGTGCCAGCAGCTATAGCGGGAGATTCATCGGGGAGCTGTTTTTT. It translates to CASSYSGRFIGELFF. This chain joins TRBV5-4 and TRBJ2-2; 9 bases are a match to TRBD2. Germline CDR1 SGHNT, CDR2 YYREEE (reference sequence). Trimming at V came to 3 bases and at J to 7 bases, leaving 7 bases not matched to a gene. The CDR3 length is 15 residues.

The CDR3 spells CASSLGVAGGQETQYF. The CDR3 bases are TGTGCCAGCAGCTTAGGGGTAGCGGGAGGACAAGAGACCCAGTACTTC. V is TRBV7-8 and J is TRBJ2-5, with 10 bases matching TRBD2. V dropped 1 base and J dropped 2; count of bases not matched to a gene: 4. Germline V gene lookup returns CDR1 SGHVS and CDR2 FQNEAQ. The CDR3 loop spans 16 amino acids.

The chain has TRBV7-9 and TRBJ2-1; D ambiguous. The V end lost 1 base, the J end lost 3 bases, and 19 bases lay between the germline ends. The CDR3 has 18 residues. Germline V gene sequence: CDR1 SEHNR, CDR2 FQNEAQ (reference sequence). As DNA, the CDR3 is TGTGCCAGCAGCTTAGACCGCCCTGTTCTGGGTTACTACAATGAGCAGTTCTTC. Translating gives CASSLDRPVLGYYNEQFF.

The J gene is TRBJ1-1, the V gene TRBV7-2, with D possibly matching TRBD1 (5 bases). Trimming took off 5 bases at V and 1 base at J, with 8 bases between the two ends. The CDR3 is made up of 13 amino acids. Germline V gene data show CDR1 as SGHTA and CDR2 as FQGNSA. DNA of the CDR3: TGTGCCAGCAGCCTGGGGCGGAACACTGAAGCTTTCTTT. Its translation: CASSLGRNTEAFF.

J is TRBJ1-5 and V is TRBV19; the match to TRBD1 covers 10 bases. The germline CDR1 and CDR2 sequences are LNHDA and SQIVND (reference sequence). This CDR3 is 16 amino acids long. V shed 5 bases and J 5 bases; nucleotides not matched to a gene: 9. As DNA, the CDR3 is TGTGCCAGTAGTTCGCCAAGGACAGGGGGGTATCAGCCCCAGCATTTT. It specifies CASSSPRTGGYQPQHF.

V gene TRBV5-1 combines with J gene TRBJ1-1, with a tentative D call TRBD1 (6 bases). V was pared by 3 bases and J by 1 base, with 13 bases between. CDR1 is SGHRS and CDR2 is YFSETQ in the germline V gene. CDR3 length: 15 residues. The DNA of the CDR3 is TGCGCCAGCAGCTCTGGGACCAGGGGGAACACTGAAGCTTTCTTT. This gives the protein CASSSGTRGNTEAFF.